This T cell receptor (beta chain) originates from a study of blood T cells in healthy people across ages. Study summary: Per two T cells, about one barcoded beta molecule was captured through template switching.

Caucasian, healthy and from Russia, the donors were aged between roughly 6 and 100. Peripheral blood from each donor was collected in a volume of about 10 milliliters. It was with a sample-barcoded 5' primer and a J-beta primer mix that a second PCR of about 6 to 12 cycles was run. TCRdb used MiXCR to reprocess the 5' RACE reads, holding one entry per CDR3 protein. The table shows 1.4 million to 1.5 million distinct CDR3 sequences, with approximately 40% occurring only once. The germline CDR1 and CDR2 sequences are SGDLS and YYNGEE. The V and J ends lost 7 bases and 3 bases respectively, with 11 bases between them. The CDR3 has 13 amino acids.

The sequence was obtained from a young woman in good health. The sample was blood. This sequence joins TRBV9 and TRBJ1-5; unclear D gene. The CDR3 DNA follows: TGTGCCAGCGCCCCAGACTCCAATCAGCCCCAGCATTTT. Translated: CASAPDSNQPQHF.